This is a list of T cell receptor beta chains from one sample in a study of synovial regulatory T cells in juvenile arthritis. Data came from immunoSEQ multiplex PCR; TCRdb stores just in-frame clones and leaves some out. The sample data list 1,500 to 2,000 clones. The sample taken for sequencing was Treg cells from the synovium. The receptor source for this set is a donor younger than 30 with juvenile idiopathic arthritis. Both conserved end residues are part of each CDR3. Not every row has a clone size; where given, it reads once, few, many or a size class.

size	V	J	CDR3
medium-sized	TRBV5-4	TRBJ2-1	CASSRGLAGDSEQFF
medium-sized	TRBV11-2	TRBJ2-5	CASSLAISRLETQYF
.	TRBV9	TRBJ2-5	CASSAGTGPQETQYF
medium-sized	TRBV6-1	TRBJ2-7	CASSVIAGGPYEQYF
medium-sized	TRBV30	TRBJ1-2	CAWSSLNGVYGYTF
.	TRBV6-1	TRBJ2-3	CASSGKRSFTDTQYF
medium-sized	TRBV11-2	TRBJ1-5	CASSSGNSNQPQHF
medium-sized	TRBV6-6	TRBJ2-2	CASSLLGTGELFF
medium-sized	TRBV21-1	TRBJ1-3	CASSGVSGNTIYF
medium-sized	TRBV29-1	TRBJ2-2	CSGPGQGCGELFF
medium-sized	TRBV5-1	TRBJ1-2	CASSDDSPYGYTF
medium-sized	TRBV6-6	TRBJ1-2	CASSSTGVGYTF
medium-sized	TRBV10-1	TRBJ2-3	CASSESYTRTTDTQYF
medium-sized	TRBV7-2	TRBJ1-3	CASSLVAGSGNTIYF
medium-sized	TRBV28	TRBJ2-1	CASSSPPAGKGNEQFF
medium-sized	TRBV5-1	TRBJ2-2	CASSLFTPWTGELFF
medium-sized	TRBV28	TRBJ1-1	CASSPGTDRGTEAFF
medium-sized	TRBV4-1	TRBJ2-1	CASSQDTSYNEQFF